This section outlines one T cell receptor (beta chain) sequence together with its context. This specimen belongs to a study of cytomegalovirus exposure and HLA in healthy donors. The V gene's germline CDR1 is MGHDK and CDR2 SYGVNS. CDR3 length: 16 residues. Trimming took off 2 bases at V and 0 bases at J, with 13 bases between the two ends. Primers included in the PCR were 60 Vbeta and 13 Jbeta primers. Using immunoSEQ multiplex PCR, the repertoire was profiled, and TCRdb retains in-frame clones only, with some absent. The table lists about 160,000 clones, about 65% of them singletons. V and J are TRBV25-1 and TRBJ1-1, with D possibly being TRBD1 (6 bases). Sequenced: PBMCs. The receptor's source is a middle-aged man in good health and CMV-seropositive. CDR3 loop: CASSETGSPVNTEAFF. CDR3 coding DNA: TGTGCCAGCAGTGAAACAGGGAGTCCGGTGAACACTGAAGCTTTCTTT.